Below are 8 T cell receptor beta chains sequenced from a single sample in a study of blood T cell repertoires in COVID-19 (dated by TCRdb to 2019 to 2021). Library prep was done by the immunoSEQ multiplex PCR assay. TCRdb stores this immuneACCESS table with in-frame sequences only. Part of the clones is absent; in the studies checked, under half of the shortfall reflects unresolved V genes, and no reason is known for the rest. Present in this sample are 110,000 or so clones, around 84% of which were seen just once. Under 9.5% of the sample is taken by the ten largest. The sample consisted of peripheral blood. The receptor set was obtained from a woman aged 40 to 55 with acute or convalescent COVID-19.

V is TRBV6-6 and J is TRBJ1-4, with 10 positions matching TRBD1. With V trimmed by 4 bases and J by 8 bases, 7 bases remained unmatched. The CDR3 consists of 15 residues. Germline V gene data show CDR1 as MNHNY and CDR2 as SVGAGI (reference sequence). The CDR3 coding sequence is TGTGCCAGCAGTTCACGACAGGGGGCGGGAGAAAAACTGTTTTTT. This gives the protein CASSSRQGAGEKLFF.

The rearrangement uses TRBV9 and TRBJ2-7; 7 bases agree with TRBD1. Unmatched junction bases numbered 10, after V lost 4 bases and J lost 6 bases. Germline lookup yields CDR1 SGDLS and CDR2 YYNGEE. The CDR3 has 14 amino acids. Written as DNA, the CDR3 is TGTGCCAGCAGCCCCGACAGGGCGGGCCCCGAGCAGTACTTC. As protein: CASSPDRAGPEQYF.

This clone turned up a few times. The chain recombines TRBV29-1 with TRBJ2-1; TRBD1 matches at 9 bases. The V segment lost 3 bases and the J segment 6 bases; nucleotides outside the gene matches: 3. CDR3 size: 13 residues. Germline V gene lookup returns CDR1 SQVTM and CDR2 ANQGSEA. The CDR3 nucleotides read TGCAGCGTTGAGGGACAGGGAGGCAATGAGCAGTTCTTC. This gives the protein CSVEGQGGNEQFF.

This chain links TRBV12-3 or TRBV12-4 with TRBJ1-4; 7 nucleotides align to TRBD1. The CDR3 runs to 13 residues. J was trimmed by 7 bases and V by 5 bases; bases with no gene match: 4. DNA for the CDR3: TGTGCCAGCAGTACAGGACAGGTTGAAAAACTGTTTTTT. Translation gives CASSTGQVEKLFF.

This chain's CDR3 is CASSLAVLAGPNNEQFF. DNA of the CDR3: TGTGCCAGCAGCTTGGCCGTTTTGGCGGGACCGAACAATGAGCAGTTCTTC. V and J are TRBV5-4 and TRBJ2-1; maybe TRBD2 (6 bases). V shed 0 bases and J shed 5 bases, with 18 bases lying between them. The CDR3 covers 17 residues. Germline values: CDR1 SGHNT, CDR2 YYREEE (reference sequence).

Only one count was recorded for this clone. The chain joins TRBV7-7 to TRBJ2-2; 7 nucleotides line up with TRBD2. Per germline, CDR1 SSHAT and CDR2 FNYEAQ (reference sequence). The V and J ends lost 3 bases and 3 bases, in that order; junction bases with no gene match: 4. This CDR3 is built from 15 residues. CDR3 in amino acids: CASSLLADYTGELFF. DNA for the CDR3: TGTGCCAGCAGCTTGCTAGCGGACTACACCGGGGAGCTGTTTTTT.

In its sample, this clone was seen once. The chain recombines TRBV3-1 (or the pseudogene TRBV3-2) with TRBJ1-3; D remains ambiguous. Germline lookup yields CDR1 LGHDT and CDR2 YNNKEL (reference sequence). There are 14 residues in the CDR3. Deletions cut 0 bases from V and 3 bases from J, with 6 bases between. CDR3: CASSQEGSGNTIYF. As DNA, the CDR3 is TGTGCCAGCAGCCAAGAGGGCAGTGGAAACACCATATATTTT.

V gene TRBV30 combines with J gene TRBJ1-1; D not resolved. Between the trimmed V and J ends, which lost 1 base and 1 base, there was a span of 7 bases. Germline V lookup: CDR1 GTSNPN, CDR2 SVGIG (reference sequence). The CDR3 loop spans 13 amino acids. The CDR3 sequence is CAWSEQTNTEAFF. Written as DNA, the CDR3 is TGTGCCTGGAGTGAACAGACGAACACTGAAGCTTTCTTT.